A single sample gave rise to the 10 T cell receptor beta chains below, sequenced in a study of blood T cell repertoires in COVID-19. Repertoires were generated with immunoSEQ multiplex PCR, while TCRdb's copy carries only in-frame clones and drops some. The table records 150,000 or so clones, under 85% of them present only once. The sequencing input was peripheral blood. The receptors come from a man between 60 and 75 years old with COVID-19, enrolled during active disease.

V gene TRBV18 combines with J gene TRBJ1-4; D not certain. The CDR3 length is 13 residues. Germline CDR1 and CDR2: KGHSH and LQKENI. Trimming shortened V by 6 bases and J by 3 bases, and 8 bases separated the two germline ends. The CDR3: CASSPSSNEKLFF. CDR3 nucleotides: TGTGCCAGCTCCCCGAGTTCTAATGAAAAACTGTTTTTT.

The chain joins TRBV7-2 to TRBJ1-2, with 7 bases aligning to TRBD1. With V trimmed by 2 bases and J by 2 bases, 5 bases remained unmatched. The length of the CDR3 is 15 residues. Germline V gene lookup returns CDR1 SGHTA and CDR2 FQGNSA. The CDR3 DNA reads TGTGCCAGCAGCTTATCGACAGGGCAGAACTATGGCTACACCTTC. This translates into CASSLSTGQNYGYTF.

The CDR3 spells CASSRQGNNYGYTF. The DNA for the CDR3 is TGTGCCAGCAGTCGACAGGGGAATAACTATGGCTACACCTTC. The rearrangement joins TRBV28 to TRBJ1-2; TRBD1 aligns across 8 bases. The V segment lost 5 bases and the J segment 1 base; nucleotides outside the gene matches: 3. The germline CDR1 and CDR2 sequences are MDHEN and SYDVKM. The CDR3 has 14 residues.

Only one count was recorded for this clone. V gene TRBV7-9 combines with J gene TRBJ1-2; no clear D. Germline CDR1 and CDR2: SEHNR and FQNEAQ (reference sequence). The CDR3 has 11 amino acids. V was clipped by 5 bases and J by 8 bases, with 9 bases between them. The CDR3 sequence: CASSASSGYTF. CDR3 DNA sequence: TGTGCCAGCAGCGCCTCGAGCGGCTACACCTTC.

The rearrangement uses TRBV7-9 and TRBJ2-3; D may be TRBD1 (5 bases). CDR3 length: 16 residues. Per germline, CDR1 SEHNR and CDR2 FQNEAQ (reference sequence). Trimming pared 0 bases from V and 1 base from J, leaving 11 bases between. CDR3: CASSLAVAGRTDTQYF. The CDR3 nucleotides read TGTGCCAGCAGCTTAGCGGTGGCAGGGCGCACAGATACGCAGTATTTT.

This chain connects TRBV13 to TRBJ1-6, with 11 nucleotides matching TRBD1. V gave up 4 bases and J gave up 6 bases; unmatched junction bases: 11. Per the germline V gene, CDR1 is PRHDT and CDR2 is FYEKMQ (reference sequence). This CDR3 contains 18 residues. This CDR3 reads CASSSDQGQGGRNSPLHF. The CDR3 coding sequence is TGTGCCAGCAGCTCGGATCAGGGACAGGGGGGCCGTAATTCACCCCTCCACTTT.

This chain links TRBV28 with TRBJ1-3; perhaps TRBD1 as D (6 bases). The length of the CDR3 is 16 residues. CDR1 and CDR2 from the germline V gene are MDHEN and SYDVKM. Trimming pared 5 bases from V and 2 bases from J, leaving 16 bases between. CDR3 sequence reads: CASSPSAPGAGNTIYF. The CDR3 DNA is TGTGCCAGCAGTCCCTCAGCTCCAGGGGCTGGAAACACCATATATTTT.

J is TRBJ1-2 and V is TRBV7-2, with TRBD1 matching 11 bases. CDR1 SGHTA and CDR2 FQGNSA come from the germline V gene. V gave up 6 bases and J gave up 3 bases; unmatched junction bases: 9. This CDR3 is 16 amino acids long. Written as DNA, the CDR3 is TGTGCCAGCAGAGGACAGGGGGCTAGTAAGGACTATGGCTACACCTTC. Translating it yields CASRGQGASKDYGYTF.

CDR3 nucleotides: TGTGCCGGGGCCCCTCGGACAGCGAACACTGAAGCTTTCTTT. Translated: CAGAPRTANTEAFF. The chain carries TRBV28 and TRBJ1-1, with D tentatively TRBD1 (6 bases). This CDR3 comprises 14 residues. Germline values: CDR1 MDHEN, CDR2 SYDVKM. The V end lost 11 bases, the J end lost 1 base, and 17 bases lay between the germline ends.

The V gene is TRBV24-1, the J gene TRBJ2-7, with TRBD1 identical over 8 bases. The V gene end was trimmed by 1 base and the J gene end by 3 bases; junction bases not matched to a gene: 7. Germline CDR1 is KGHDR and CDR2 is SFDVKD. This CDR3 spans 16 amino acids. The DNA for the CDR3 is TGTGCCACCAGTGATTTCCCTCGGACAGGGCTCTACGAGCAGTACTTC. It encodes CATSDFPRTGLYEQYF.